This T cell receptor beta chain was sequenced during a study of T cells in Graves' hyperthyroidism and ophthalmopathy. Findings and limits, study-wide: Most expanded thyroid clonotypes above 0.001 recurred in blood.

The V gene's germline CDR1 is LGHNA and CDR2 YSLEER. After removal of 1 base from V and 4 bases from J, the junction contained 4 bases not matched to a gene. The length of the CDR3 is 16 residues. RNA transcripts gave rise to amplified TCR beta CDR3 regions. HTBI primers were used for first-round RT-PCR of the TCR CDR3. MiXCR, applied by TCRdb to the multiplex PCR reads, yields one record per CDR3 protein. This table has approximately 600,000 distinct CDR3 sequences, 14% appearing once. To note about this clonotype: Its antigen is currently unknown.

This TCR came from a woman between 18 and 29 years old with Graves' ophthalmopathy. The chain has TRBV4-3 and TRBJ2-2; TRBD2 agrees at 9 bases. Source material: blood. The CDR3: CASSQGLADGTGELFF. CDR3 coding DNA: TGCGCCAGCAGCCAAGGACTAGCGGATGGCACCGGGGAGCTGTTTTTT.